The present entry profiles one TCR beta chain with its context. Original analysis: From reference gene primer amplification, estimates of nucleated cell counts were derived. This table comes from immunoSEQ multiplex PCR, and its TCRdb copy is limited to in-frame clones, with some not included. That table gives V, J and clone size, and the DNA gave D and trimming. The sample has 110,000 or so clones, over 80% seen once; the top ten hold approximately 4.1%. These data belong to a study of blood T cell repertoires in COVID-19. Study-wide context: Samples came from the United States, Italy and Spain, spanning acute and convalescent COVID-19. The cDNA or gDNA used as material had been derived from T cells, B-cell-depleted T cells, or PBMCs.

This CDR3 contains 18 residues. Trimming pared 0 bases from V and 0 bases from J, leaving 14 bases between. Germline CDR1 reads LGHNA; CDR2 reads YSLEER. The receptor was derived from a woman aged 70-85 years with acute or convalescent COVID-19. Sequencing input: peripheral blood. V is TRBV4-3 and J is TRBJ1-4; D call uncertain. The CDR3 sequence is CASSQDLAVAATNEKLFF. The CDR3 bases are TGCGCCAGCAGCCAAGATCTGGCGGTTGCAGCAACTAATGAAAAACTGTTTTTT.